The sequence of this TCR beta chain was determined in a study of cytomegalovirus exposure and HLA in healthy donors. For this clone: Its antigen is undetermined.

Study results and limitations: Per a later analysis, HLA-associated TCR beta chains showed more clonal expansion than other, equally common TCR beta chains. Generally TCR sequences proved uncommon, though certain public TCRs appeared in numerous donors. A few CMV-associated chains proved CMV antigen-specific in vitro.

Germline CDR1 and CDR2: SGDLS and YYNGEE. The CDR3 spans 15 residues. V was shortened by 4 bases and J by 2 bases, with 15 bases between the two germline ends. PCR used 60 Vbeta primers and 13 Jbeta primers. Profiling relied on immunoSEQ multiplex PCR, and the TCRdb table lists in-frame clones only, not all of them. The data show approximately 180,000 clones, with roughly 80% seen just once and roughly 4.9% held by the top ten. The origin of this receptor is a young woman in good health and CMV-seropositive. Material for sequencing was PBMCs. The rearrangement joins TRBV9 to TRBJ1-2; TRBD1 might be the D (5 bases). CDR3 loop: CASSTATDENYGYTF. The CDR3 region has the DNA TGTGCCAGCAGCACTGCGACAGACGAAAACTATGGCTACACCTTC.